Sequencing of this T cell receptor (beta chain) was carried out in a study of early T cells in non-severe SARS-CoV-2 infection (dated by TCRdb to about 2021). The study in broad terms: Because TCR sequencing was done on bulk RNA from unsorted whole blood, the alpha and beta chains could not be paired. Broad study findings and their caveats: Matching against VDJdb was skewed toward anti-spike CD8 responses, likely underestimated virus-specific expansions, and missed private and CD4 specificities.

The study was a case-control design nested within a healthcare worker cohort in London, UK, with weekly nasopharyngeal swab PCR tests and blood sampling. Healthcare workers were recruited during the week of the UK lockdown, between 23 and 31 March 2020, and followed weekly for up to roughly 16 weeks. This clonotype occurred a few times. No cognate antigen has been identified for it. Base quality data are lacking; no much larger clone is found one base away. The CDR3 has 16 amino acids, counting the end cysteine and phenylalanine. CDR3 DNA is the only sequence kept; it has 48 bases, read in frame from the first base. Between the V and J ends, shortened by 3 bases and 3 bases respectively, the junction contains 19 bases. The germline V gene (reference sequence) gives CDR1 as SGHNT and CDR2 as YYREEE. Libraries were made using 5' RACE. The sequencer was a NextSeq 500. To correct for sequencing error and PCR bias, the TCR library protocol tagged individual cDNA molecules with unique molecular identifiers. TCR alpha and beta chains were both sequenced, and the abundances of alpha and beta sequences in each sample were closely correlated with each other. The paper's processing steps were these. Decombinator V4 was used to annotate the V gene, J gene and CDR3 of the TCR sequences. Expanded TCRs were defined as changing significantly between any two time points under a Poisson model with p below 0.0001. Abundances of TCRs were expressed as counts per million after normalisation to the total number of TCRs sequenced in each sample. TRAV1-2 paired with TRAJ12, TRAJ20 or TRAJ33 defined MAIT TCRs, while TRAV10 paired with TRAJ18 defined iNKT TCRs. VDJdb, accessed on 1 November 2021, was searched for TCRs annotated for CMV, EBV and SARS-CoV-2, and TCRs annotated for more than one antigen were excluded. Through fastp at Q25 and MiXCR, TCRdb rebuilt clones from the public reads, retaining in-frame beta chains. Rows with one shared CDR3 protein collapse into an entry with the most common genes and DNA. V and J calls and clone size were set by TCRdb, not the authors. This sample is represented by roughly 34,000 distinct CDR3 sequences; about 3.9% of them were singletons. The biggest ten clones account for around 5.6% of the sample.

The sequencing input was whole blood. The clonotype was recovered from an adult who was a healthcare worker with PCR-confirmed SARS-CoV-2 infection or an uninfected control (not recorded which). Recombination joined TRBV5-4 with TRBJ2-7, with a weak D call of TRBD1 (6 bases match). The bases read TGTGCCAGCAGCTCCTCAAGTAGGACAGCGTACTACGAGCAGTACTTC. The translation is CASSSSSRTAYYEQYF.